This TCR beta chain was recorded in a study of HIV-infected patients and healthy controls. Whole-study results and caveats: Compared with healthy controls, HIV-infected patients showed less CDR3 sharing between individuals.

Approximately 510 ng RNA was reverse transcribed with alpha and beta constant-region primers. Using multiplexing indices, alpha and beta chain libraries were generated apart by chain-specific third strand synthesis. Each molecule carried a 12-nucleotide identifier made of two joined random hexamers added before amplification. TCRdb independently ran MiXCR on the 5' RACE reads; one entry per CDR3 protein. The sample yields 5,500 or so distinct CDR3 sequences, approximately 9.7% seen once. Roughly three months, about 14 weeks, into antiretroviral therapy, follow-up blood was collected. No cell fractionation was done, so the repertoire covers all unsorted peripheral blood T cells. This clonotype has at least ten counts. Its specificity is not known. The origin of this receptor is an adult with HIV infection. Material: blood, obtained during antiretroviral therapy.

CDR3 DNA sequence: TGTGCCAGCAGCAGAATTAGCGGGAGTCTCTACAATGAGCAGTTCTTC. This gives the protein CASSRISGSLYNEQFF. J is TRBJ2-1 and V is TRBV7-2; 9 bases agree with TRBD2. V trimming: 5 bases; J trimming: 3 bases; junction bases outside the gene matches: 8. This CDR3 region has 16 residues. Germline V gene sequence: CDR1 SGHTA, CDR2 FQGNSA.